The clone carrying this T cell receptor beta chain has just a few counts. The antigen is not known. The entry originates in a study of identical twins. The CDR3 has 12 amino acids. Per the germline V gene, CDR1 is WNHNN and CDR2 is SYGVQD (reference sequence). Trimming removed 3 bases from V and 4 bases from J, with 4 bases in between. Study results and caveats: Models underestimated how often monozygotic twins shared out-of-frame TCR alpha. Because invariant MAIT and iNKT cells could be present, zero-insertion analyses could be partly confounded.

Carrying unique molecular identifiers, the cDNA also gained a universal primer site through template switching. TCRdb reanalysed the 5' RACE reads using MiXCR and keeps one entry per CDR3 protein. The sample has 700,000 or so distinct CDR3 sequences, under 9% seen once. The sample was also reused in another study, on yellow fever vaccine responses in identical twins.

Input material: PBMCs. V usage is TRBV10-1 and J usage is TRBJ1-5; D is unresolved. This TCR was sampled from a woman between 18 and 30 years old in good health. CDR3 DNA: TGCGCCAGCAGTGATAATAATCAGCCCCAGCATTTT. Translation gives CASSDNNQPQHF.